This TCR beta chain originates from a study of CD8 T cells in Susac syndrome. Background on the study: Sequenced Susac syndrome patients included about six with active disease and under 10 who were in remission.

When the RNA was reverse transcribed, random hexamers were used with an input of about 0.5 to 1 ug. TCRdb used MiXCR to reprocess the immunoSEQ multiplex PCR reads, holding one entry per CDR3 protein. Of under 200,000 distinct CDR3 sequences listed, 91% were seen once; the top ten hold roughly 0.087%. This CDR3 is 15 amino acids long. Germline assignment: CDR1 SGHNT and CDR2 YYREEE (reference sequence). Deletions cut 0 bases from V and 2 bases from J, with 9 bases between. The sequenced material came from CD4+ T cells from PBMCs. The sequence was collected from a human donor with Susac syndrome. The genes are TRBV5-4 and TRBJ1-5, with D possibly being TRBD1 (5 bases). CDR3 in DNA: TGTGCCAGCAGCTTGGATGGGGGGGGCAATCAGCCCCAGCATTTT. Translated: CASSLDGGGNQPQHF.